A single sample gave rise to the 16 T cell receptor beta chains below, sequenced in a study of regulatory T cells in long-lasting Graves disease. To make TCR beta libraries, researchers used iRepertoire HTBI primers and Arm-PCR of CDR3 regions. TCRdb reprocessed the multiplex PCR reads via MiXCR and lists one record per CDR3 protein. The sample contains 500,000 to 700,000 distinct CDR3 sequences, 16% of which appear only once. Time point described: newly diagnosed GD, antithyroid drugs for less than 3 months. PBMCs provided the RNA from which the TCR library was made. Another study also made use of these data, one on T cells in Graves' hyperthyroidism and ophthalmopathy.

Specimen: peripheral blood mononuclear cells (PBMCs), collected at new diagnosis, from a patient treated with antithyroid drugs. These receptors came from a woman aged 30 to 39 with Graves disease.

This clonotype was detected a few times. This chain connects TRBV19 to TRBJ2-1; 12 bases fit TRBD2. V dropped 7 bases and J dropped 0; count of bases not matched to a gene: 13. The germline gives CDR1 LNHDA, CDR2 SQIVND (reference sequence). This CDR3 spans 19 amino acids. Here the CDR3 reads CASTPLGLAGGSSYNEQFF. CDR3 nucleotide sequence: TGTGCCAGTACCCCCCTGGGCCTAGCGGGAGGGAGCTCCTACAATGAGCAGTTCTTC.

This clonotype was counted at least ten times. V gene TRBV2 combines with J gene TRBJ1-1; 10 nucleotides agree with TRBD1. The CDR3 runs to 14 residues. The junction had 8 bases not matched to a gene; V was cut back by 9 bases and J by 4 bases. Germline assignment: CDR1 SNHLY and CDR2 FYNNEI. The CDR3 DNA sequence: TGTGCCAGTGACAGGGGGCGGGCGGGCACTGAAGCTTTCTTT. It specifies CASDRGRAGTEAFF. The entire variable domain, with the rest obtained from reference TRBV2 and TRBJ1-1, is as follows: EPEVTQTPSHQVTQMGQEVILRCVPISNHLYFYWYRQILGQKVEFLVSFYNNEISEKSEIFDDQFSVERPDGSNFTLKIRSTKLEDSAMYFCASDRGRAGTEAFFGQGTRLTVV.

The chain links TRBV7-6 to TRBJ2-1; D perhaps matches TRBD2 (5 bases). Germline V gives CDR1 SGHVS, CDR2 FNYEAQ. There are 11 residues in the CDR3. Trimming removed 6 bases at V and 10 bases at J, with 10 bases between. CDR3 in amino acids: CASSPGREQFF. As DNA, the CDR3 is TGTGCCAGCAGTCCTGGGAGAGAGCAGTTCTTC.

The V gene is TRBV6-1, the J gene TRBJ1-3; 9 bases fit TRBD1. From germline, CDR1 is MNHNS and CDR2 SASEGT. The junction had 9 bases not matched to a gene; V was cut back by 6 bases and J by 3 bases. The CDR3 loop spans 16 amino acids. CDR3 sequence: CASRPGTGFFGNTIYF. The CDR3 DNA is TGTGCCAGCAGACCTGGGACAGGGTTTTTTGGAAACACCATATATTTT.

The CDR3 loop is CASSTRTSPTTGELFF. In DNA, the CDR3 is TGTGCCAGTAGTACCCGTACCTCCCCAACAACCGGGGAGCTGTTTTTT. The chain carries TRBV19 and TRBJ2-2; no clear D. The V end lost 4 bases, the J end lost 5 bases, and 17 bases lay between the germline ends. CDR1 and CDR2 from the germline V gene are LNHDA and SQIVND (reference sequence). This CDR3 contains 16 residues.

The V and J genes are TRBV7-6 and TRBJ2-3; D not certain. Trimming cost V 2 bases and J 8 bases, with 14 bases left between them. Germline values: CDR1 SGHVS, CDR2 FNYEAQ. The CDR3 is 14 amino acids. The CDR3 region is CASSLSRAESTQYF. The CDR3 nucleotides read TGTGCCAGCAGCTTATCTAGGGCCGAAAGTACGCAGTATTTT.

Ten or more counts support this clonotype. The chain is built from TRBV6-5 and TRBJ1-2; perhaps TRBD1 as D (6 bases). CDR1 and CDR2 from the germline V gene are MNHEY and SVGAGI. The CDR3 covers 16 residues. Trimming stripped 2 bases from V and 3 bases from J, with 16 bases between. In DNA, the CDR3 is TGTGCCAGCAGTTACGATTTCGGGGGGCTAGACTATGGCTACACCTTC. It encodes CASSYDFGGLDYGYTF.

This clonotype was seen many times. J is TRBJ2-1 and V is TRBV28, with TRBD2 matching 9 bases. CDR3 length: 15 amino acids. J lost 3 bases, V lost 2 bases, and 2 bases had no gene match. The germline gives CDR1 MDHEN, CDR2 SYDVKM. The DNA for the CDR3 is TGTGCCAGCAGTTTAGCGGGAGGGTTCTACAATGAGCAGTTCTTC. Its translation: CASSLAGGFYNEQFF.

The gene calls are TRBV14 and TRBJ1-1, with D possibly TRBD1 on 6 matching bases. V gave up 4 bases and J gave up 6 bases, with 18 bases separating them. This CDR3 is built from 15 residues. Germline loops: CDR1 SGHDN, CDR2 FVKESK. The CDR3 loop reads CASSLTHTGPAEAFF. The DNA of the CDR3 is TGTGCCAGCAGCCTCACCCACACAGGGCCCGCTGAAGCTTTCTTT. Based on the CDR3 plus reference TRBV14 and TRBJ1-1, the full variable domain is EAGVTQFPSHSVIEKGQTVTLRCDPISGHDNLYWYRRVMGKEIKFLLHFVKESKQDESGMPNNRFLAERTGGTYSTLKVQPAELEDSGVYFCASSLTHTGPAEAFFGQGTRLTVV.

In this sample, this clonotype turned up many times. V and J are TRBV10-3 and TRBJ2-5, with D possibly called TRBD1 or TRBD2 (6 bases each). The CDR3 has 13 amino acids. Germline V gives CDR1 ENHRY, CDR2 SYGVKD. The V gene lost 8 bases and the J gene lost 5 bases, with 15 bases spanning the gap. The CDR3 DNA reads TGTGCCATCGGGAGGACAGTTGAGGAGACCCAGTACTTC. Encoded protein: CAIGRTVEETQYF.

This clonotype was detected many times. The chain recombines TRBV28 with TRBJ1-1; no reliable D call. CDR1 and CDR2 (germline): MDHEN, SYDVKM. Trimming took off 10 bases at V and 1 base at J, with 7 bases between the two ends. The CDR3 loop spans 11 amino acids. CDR3 protein: CATRGNTEAFF. CDR3 DNA sequence: TGTGCCACCCGAGGGAACACTGAAGCTTTCTTT.

This clonotype was counted many times. This chain uses TRBV12-3 or TRBV12-4 with TRBJ2-7; no firm D call. The CDR3 contains 16 residues. Trimming left V 6 bases short and J 5 bases short, with 23 bases between. DNA for the CDR3: TGTGCCAGCAGCCCCGGACGGACCTCGTTACGCCACGAGCAGTACTTC. It codes for CASSPGRTSLRHEQYF.

Ten or more counts support this clonotype. The genes are TRBV15 and TRBJ1-5, with D possibly TRBD1 on 5 matching bases. This CDR3 region has 14 residues. Germline loops: CDR1 LNHNV, CDR2 YYDKDF (reference sequence). V was clipped by 8 bases and J by 4 bases, with 15 bases between them. The CDR3 nucleotides read TGTGCCACCGGCTGGGGGGACGGTAATCAGCCCCAGCATTTT. Translated: CATGWGDGNQPQHF.

This clonotype was seen at least ten times. V and J are TRBV10-3 and TRBJ2-7; D is undetermined. V dropped 2 bases and J dropped 0 bases, with 11 bases sitting between them. The CDR3 is made up of 15 amino acids. Germline loops: CDR1 ENHRY, CDR2 SYGVKD. The CDR3, as DNA: TGTGCCATCAGTGAGAGCCGGAGTGGCTCCTACGAGCAGTACTTC. This translates into CAISESRSGSYEQYF.

This clonotype was counted many times. The chain combines TRBV7-2 with TRBJ2-5; 7 bases line up with TRBD1. Germline CDR1 is SGHTA and CDR2 is FQGNSA. V lost 8 bases and J lost 5; bases outside the gene matches: 14. CDR3 length: 15 amino acids. DNA of the CDR3: TGTGCCAGCGCTGGGGACAGCCGGATCAGGGAGACCCAGTACTTC. Translating gives CASAGDSRIRETQYF.

V usage is TRBV30 and J usage is TRBJ2-7, with 11 bases fitting TRBD1. The germline V gene encodes CDR1 GTSNPN and CDR2 SVGIG (reference sequence). The CDR3 is 15 residues long. V was clipped by 2 bases and J by 4 bases; unmatched bases: 7. In nucleotides, the CDR3 is TGTGCCTGGAGTCCGGGACAGGGGGTTTTTTACGAGCAGTACTTC. Amino acid sequence: CAWSPGQGVFYEQYF.